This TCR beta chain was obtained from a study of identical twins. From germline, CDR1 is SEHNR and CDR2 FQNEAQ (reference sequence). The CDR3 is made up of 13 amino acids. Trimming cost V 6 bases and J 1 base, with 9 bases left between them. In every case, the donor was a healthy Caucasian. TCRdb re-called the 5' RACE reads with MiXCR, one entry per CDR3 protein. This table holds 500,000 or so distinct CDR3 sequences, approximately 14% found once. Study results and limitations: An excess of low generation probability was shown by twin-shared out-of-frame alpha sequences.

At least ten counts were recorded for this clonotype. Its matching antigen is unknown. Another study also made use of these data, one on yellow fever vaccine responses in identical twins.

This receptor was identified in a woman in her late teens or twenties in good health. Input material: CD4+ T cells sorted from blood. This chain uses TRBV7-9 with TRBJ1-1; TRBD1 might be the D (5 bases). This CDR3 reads CASSLTANTEAFF. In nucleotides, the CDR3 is TGTGCCAGCAGTTTGACAGCGAACACTGAAGCTTTCTTT.